Following are 26 T cell receptor beta chains from one sample sequenced in a study of Ad26.COV2.S vaccination and SARS-CoV-2 variants listed by TCRdb under 2021. The library was prepared using the immunoSEQ multiplex PCR assay. TCRdb mirrors the immuneACCESS table, restricted to in-frame sequences. Some clones are absent from its copies; in checked studies, under half trace to an unresolved V gene, and the reason for the others is unknown. For this sample there are 46,000 or so clones; 83% appear just once. The top ten constitute around 47% of the sample. In light of the paper, this sample's time point label describes: individuals recovered from natural SARS-CoV-2 infection. The sample here was peripheral blood, taken after recovery from COVID-19. The receptor source for this set is a human donor who had recovered from COVID-19.

V is TRBV5-6 and J is TRBJ1-1; D gene ambiguous. Germline CDR1 SGHDT, CDR2 YYEEEE. This CDR3 region has 14 residues. V gave up 4 bases and J gave up 5 bases, with 15 bases separating them. The CDR3 is CASSTDPLGTEAFF. The CDR3 nucleotides are TGTGCCAGCAGCACGGACCCGCTTGGGACTGAAGCTTTCTTT.

The J gene is TRBJ2-5, the V gene TRBV18; the D gene is possibly TRBD2 (6 bases). The CDR3 sequence is 19 residues long. Germline CDR1 reads KGHSH; CDR2 reads LQKENI. The germline V and J ends were trimmed by 4 bases and 3 bases, with 27 bases remaining between them. The CDR3 protein is CASSQQAVGGTRVEETQYF. In DNA form, the CDR3 reads TGTGCCAGCTCACAACAAGCGGTGGGAGGCACTAGGGTGGAAGAGACCCAGTACTTC.

This chain uses TRBV19 with TRBJ1-1; 11 nucleotides agree with TRBD1. The germline gives CDR1 LNHDA, CDR2 SQIVND (reference sequence). The trim removed 3 bases at V and 1 base at J, leaving 13 bases unmatched. The CDR3 is made up of 19 amino acids. CDR3 region: CASSMRTGGWGGENTEAFF. The CDR3 coding sequence is TGTGCCAGTAGTATGCGGACAGGGGGCTGGGGGGGAGAGAACACTGAAGCTTTCTTT. Drawing the rest from reference TRBV19 and TRBJ1-1, the complete variable domain is DGGITQSPKYLFRKEGQNVTLSCEQNLNHDAMYWYRQDPGQGLRLIYYSQIVNDFQKGDIAEGYSVSREKKESFPLTVTSAQKNPTAFYLCASSMRTGGWGGENTEAFFGQGTRLTVV.

The chain employs TRBV25-1 and TRBJ2-3; D gene uncertain. The V gene's germline CDR1 is MGHDK and CDR2 SYGVNS. V was clipped by 2 bases and J by 1 base, with 4 bases between them. CDR3 length equals 13 residues. The DNA for the CDR3 is TGTGCCAGCAGTGAAGCCCGCACAGATACGCAGTATTTT. Translated: CASSEARTDTQYF.

The CDR3 sequence: CASSFGGDYGYTF. CDR3 sequence (DNA): TGTGCCAGCAGCTTCGGAGGGGACTATGGCTACACCTTC. This chain joins TRBV11-2 and TRBJ1-2; D may be TRBD1 (5 bases). Germline V gene data show CDR1 as SGHAT and CDR2 as FQNNGV. Trimming stripped 3 bases from V and 3 bases from J, with 8 bases between. This CDR3 has 13 residues.

CDR3 sequence reads: CASSDWEGQEYNEQFF. In nucleotides, the CDR3 is TGTGCCAGCAGTGATTGGGAGGGACAGGAGTACAATGAGCAGTTCTTC. This sequence joins TRBV2 and TRBJ2-1, with a tentative D call TRBD1 (8 bases). Per the germline V gene, CDR1 is SNHLY and CDR2 is FYNNEI. V lost 3 bases to trimming and J lost 4 bases, with 16 bases between them. The length of the CDR3 is 16 residues.

This rearrangement joins TRBV5-8 to TRBJ1-2; D possibly corresponds to TRBD1 (6 bases). Trimming shortened V by 4 bases and J by 0 bases, and 16 bases separated the two germline ends. Germline assignment: CDR1 SGHTS and CDR2 YDEGEE. The CDR3 totals 16 residues. The CDR3, as DNA: TGTGCCAGCAGCGGTGACGGGGGCCTTACTAACTATGGCTACACCTTC. It translates to CASSGDGGLTNYGYTF.

The J gene is TRBJ1-2, the V gene TRBV19, with TRBD1 as a possible D gene (5 bases). Germline CDR1 is LNHDA and CDR2 is SQIVND (reference sequence). V was clipped by 10 bases and J by 0 bases, with 18 bases between them. CDR3 length: 15 residues. The CDR3 DNA is TGTGCCACCGCGGTCTACAGGTACTCTAACTATGGCTACACCTTC. Translation: CATAVYRYSNYGYTF.

The gene calls are TRBV5-1 and TRBJ2-3, with TRBD1 as a possible D gene (6 bases). The CDR3 consists of 14 residues. V was trimmed by 2 bases and J by 3 bases, leaving 10 bases between them. Germline CDR1 and CDR2: SGHRS and YFSETQ. In DNA form, the CDR3 reads TGCGCCAGCAGCTTAACAGGGATTACAGATACGCAGTATTTT. It yields the protein CASSLTGITDTQYF.

The chain uses TRBV19 and TRBJ1-6, with 7 positions matching TRBD1. The ends lost 4 bases at V and 9 bases at J; junction bases unmatched: 3. The V gene's germline CDR1 is LNHDA and CDR2 SQIVND (reference sequence). This CDR3 has 13 residues. CDR3 bases: TGTGCCAGTAGTAGGACAGGTCTTTCACCCCTCCACTTT. It translates to CASSRTGLSPLHF.

The chain joins TRBV24-1 to TRBJ1-4; no reliable D call. Germline V gene data show CDR1 as KGHDR and CDR2 as SFDVKD. Deletions cut 9 bases from V and 8 bases from J, with 15 bases between. This CDR3 region has 13 residues. The DNA of the CDR3 is TGTGCCACCGATTCCAAGGGCCCCGAAAAACTGTTTTTT. Its protein product is CATDSKGPEKLFF.

The DNA of the CDR3 is TGTGCCAGCAGACTAGCGGGGGCTTACAATGAGCAGTTCTTC. Translated, it gives CASRLAGAYNEQFF. The chain uses TRBV2 and TRBJ2-1, with 11 nucleotides matching TRBD2. The CDR3 is made up of 14 amino acids. V gave up 6 bases and J gave up 4 bases; unmatched junction bases: 2. Germline-derived CDR1 and CDR2 are SNHLY and FYNNEI. The full variable domain, its missing parts supplied by reference TRBV2 and TRBJ2-1, is EPEVTQTPSHQVTQMGQEVILRCVPISNHLYFYWYRQILGQKVEFLVSFYNNEISEKSEIFDDQFSVERPDGSNFTLKIRSTKLEDSAMYFCASRLAGAYNEQFFGPGTRLTVL.

V usage is TRBV19 and J usage is TRBJ1-2; D perhaps matches TRBD1 (5 bases). The germline V and J ends were trimmed by 3 bases and 7 bases, with 15 bases remaining between them. This CDR3 has 14 residues. Looked up from germline, CDR1 is LNHDA and CDR2 is SQIVND (reference sequence). CDR3 coding DNA: TGTGCCAGTAGTATGGGGTGGGGACCTGGTGGCTACACCTTC. Its translation is CASSMGWGPGGYTF.

The chain employs TRBV20-1 and TRBJ2-1; D not certain. CDR1 and CDR2 (germline): DFQATT, SNEGSKA (reference sequence). V shed 3 bases and J shed 5 bases, with 17 bases lying between them. The CDR3 runs to 15 residues. The CDR3 DNA reads TGCAGTGCTAGTGGAATGAGAGAATCCGACAATGAGCAGTTCTTC. It codes for CSASGMRESDNEQFF.

The gene calls are TRBV15 and TRBJ1-2; possibly TRBD1 for D (5 bases). Deletions cut 0 bases from V and 6 bases from J, with 14 bases between. The CDR3 has 15 amino acids. Germline CDR1 and CDR2: LNHNV and YYDKDF (reference sequence). CDR3 in DNA: TGTGCCACCAGCAGAGATATAGGGGCCGAGCATGGCTACACCTTC. Translation: CATSRDIGAEHGYTF. The full variable domain, rest sourced from reference TRBV15 and TRBJ1-2, is DAMVIQNPRYQVTQFGKPVTLSCSQTLNHNVMYWYQQKSSQAPKLLFHYYDKDFNNEADTPDNFQSRRPNTSFCFLDIRSPGLGDTAMYLCATSRDIGAEHGYTFGSGTRLTVV.

In its sample, this clone was seen once. The V gene is TRBV19, the J gene TRBJ1-1; unclear D gene. The V gene's germline CDR1 is LNHDA and CDR2 SQIVND (reference sequence). V was pared by 3 bases and J by 1 base, with 18 bases between. This CDR3 has 17 amino acids. The CDR3, as DNA: TGTGCCAGTAGTATCCCCATTAGGGCAGACGCGAACACTGAAGCTTTCTTT. It specifies CASSIPIRADANTEAFF. The full variable domain, its missing parts supplied by reference TRBV19 and TRBJ1-1, is DGGITQSPKYLFRKEGQNVTLSCEQNLNHDAMYWYRQDPGQGLRLIYYSQIVNDFQKGDIAEGYSVSREKKESFPLTVTSAQKNPTAFYLCASSIPIRADANTEAFFGQGTRLTVV.

This chain joins TRBV25-1 and TRBJ1-1; D remains unclear. The V and J ends lost 5 bases and 4 bases respectively, with 14 bases between them. The length of the CDR3 is 14 residues. From germline, CDR1 is MGHDK and CDR2 SYGVNS. CDR3 loop: CASSHHSLSTEAFF. The CDR3 bases are TGTGCCAGCAGTCACCATTCTTTGAGCACTGAAGCTTTCTTT. The full variable domain, its missing parts supplied by reference TRBV25-1 and TRBJ1-1, is EADIYQTPRYLVIGTGKKITLECSQTMGHDKMYWYQQDPGMELHLIHYSYGVNSTEKGDLSSESTVSRIRTEHFPLTLESARPSHTSQYLCASSHHSLSTEAFFGQGTRLTVV.

The chain joins TRBV12-3 or TRBV12-4 to TRBJ2-3; D is unclear. CDR3 length: 12 amino acids. V lost 5 bases and J 2 bases, leaving 5 bases between the germline ends. The chain's CDR3 is CASSPTTDTQYF. The DNA of the CDR3 is TGTGCCAGCAGTCCAACCACAGATACGCAGTATTTT.

The rearrangement links TRBV6-1 to TRBJ1-1; D remains ambiguous. From germline, CDR1 is MNHNS and CDR2 SASEGT. The CDR3 is made up of 14 amino acids. V lost 1 base and J 6 bases, leaving 12 bases between the germline ends. The CDR3 nucleotides are TGTGCCAGCAGTGAAGGCGGACTGAGGGCTGAAGCTTTCTTT. Protein: CASSEGGLRAEAFF.

Written as DNA, the CDR3 is TGTGCCAGCAGTGAAGCGGTTAGCACAGATACGCAGTATTTT. Translation: CASSEAVSTDTQYF. This chain connects TRBV2 to TRBJ2-3; D gene uncertain. The CDR3 consists of 14 residues. The germline V gene encodes CDR1 SNHLY and CDR2 FYNNEI. The V and J ends lost 0 bases and 0 bases respectively, with 4 bases between them.

This chain links TRBV30 with TRBJ2-7; TRBD2 matches at 7 bases. This CDR3 has 14 amino acids. J lost 4 bases, V lost 4 bases, and 10 bases had no gene match. In germline, CDR1 is GTSNPN, CDR2 SVGIG (reference sequence). DNA of the CDR3: TGTGCCTGGAAGCCTGGCGGGAGTCATTACGAGCAGTACTTC. Protein: CAWKPGGSHYEQYF. Variable domain in full (rest from reference TRBV30 and TRBJ2-7): SQTIHQWPATLVQPVGSPLSLECTVEGTSNPNLYWYRQAAGRGLQLLFYSVGIGQISSEVPQNLSASRPQDRQFILSSKKLLLSDSGFYLCAWKPGGSHYEQYFGPGTRLTVT.

The rearrangement joins TRBV28 to TRBJ2-7; TRBD1 matches 9 bases. CDR1 and CDR2 from the germline V gene are MDHEN and SYDVKM. Trimming cost V 5 bases and J 6 bases; bases outside gene matches: 14. The CDR3 is 16 amino acids. The CDR3 coding sequence is TGTGCCAGCAGTCTTCTACCGGGACAGGGAATTTCCGAGCAGTACTTC. This gives the protein CASSLLPGQGISEQYF.

This chain connects TRBV27 to TRBJ1-3; D might be TRBD1 (5 bases). Trimming shortened V by 5 bases and J by 0 bases, and 14 bases separated the two germline ends. Germline CDR1 and CDR2: MNHEY and SMNVEV (reference sequence). The length of the CDR3 is 16 residues. DNA for the CDR3: TGTGCCAGCAGTCCGCGGGACCTCGGCTCTGGAAACACCATATATTTT. Its protein product is CASSPRDLGSGNTIYF.

This sequence joins TRBV11-3 and TRBJ1-1, with D unclear. The CDR3 is made up of 14 amino acids. Per the germline V gene, CDR1 is SGHNT and CDR2 is YENEEA. Trimming took off 1 base at V and 1 base at J, with 7 bases between the two ends. For the CDR3, the DNA is TGTGCCAGCAGCTTAGGACGGGGGAACACTGAAGCTTTCTTT. Translation: CASSLGRGNTEAFF.

The chain combines TRBV5-1 with TRBJ2-5; D is undetermined. CDR1 and CDR2 from the germline V gene are SGHRS and YFSETQ. CDR3 size: 13 residues. Trimming removed 1 base at V and 4 bases at J, with 8 bases between. CDR3 in amino acids: CASSLPLPETQYF. In DNA, the CDR3 is TGCGCCAGCAGCTTGCCCTTACCAGAGACCCAGTACTTC.

This clone came up once. V usage is TRBV5-1 and J usage is TRBJ2-5; a possible D gene is TRBD2 (5 bases). CDR1 is SGHRS and CDR2 is YFSETQ in the germline V gene. V shed 4 bases and J shed 5 bases, with 9 bases lying between them. The CDR3 is made up of 12 amino acids. CDR3 sequence: CASSPERETQYF. CDR3 coding DNA: TGCGCCAGCAGCCCCGAGCGGGAGACCCAGTACTTC.